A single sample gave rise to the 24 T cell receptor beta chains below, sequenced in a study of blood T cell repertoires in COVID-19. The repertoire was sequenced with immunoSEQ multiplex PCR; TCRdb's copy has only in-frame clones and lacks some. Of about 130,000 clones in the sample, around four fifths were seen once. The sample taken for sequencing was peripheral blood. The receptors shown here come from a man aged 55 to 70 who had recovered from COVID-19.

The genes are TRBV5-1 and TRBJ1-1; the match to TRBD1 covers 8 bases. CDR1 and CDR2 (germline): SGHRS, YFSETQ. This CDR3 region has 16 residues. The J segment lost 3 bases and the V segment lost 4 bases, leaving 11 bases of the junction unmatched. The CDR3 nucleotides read TGCGCCAGCAGCCCCACGGCCCCGGGACAGGACACTGAAGCTTTCTTT. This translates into CASSPTAPGQDTEAFF.

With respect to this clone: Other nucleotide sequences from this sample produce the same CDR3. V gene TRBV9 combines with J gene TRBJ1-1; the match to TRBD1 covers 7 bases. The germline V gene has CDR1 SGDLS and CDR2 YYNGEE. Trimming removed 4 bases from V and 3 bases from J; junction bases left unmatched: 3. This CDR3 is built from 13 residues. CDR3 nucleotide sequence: TGTGCCAGCAGCCGTACAGGGGACACTGAAGCTTTCTTT. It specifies CASSRTGDTEAFF.

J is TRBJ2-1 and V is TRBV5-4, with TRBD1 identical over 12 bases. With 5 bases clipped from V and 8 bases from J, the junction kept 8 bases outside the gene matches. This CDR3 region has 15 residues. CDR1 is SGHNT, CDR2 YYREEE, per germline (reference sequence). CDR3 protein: CASSSGGTGGHEQFF. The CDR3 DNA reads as TGTGCCAGCAGTTCAGGCGGGACAGGGGGCCATGAGCAGTTCTTC.

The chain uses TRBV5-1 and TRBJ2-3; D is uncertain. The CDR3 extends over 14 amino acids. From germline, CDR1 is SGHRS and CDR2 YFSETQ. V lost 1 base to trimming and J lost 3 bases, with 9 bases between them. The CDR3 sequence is CASSLKTITDTQYF. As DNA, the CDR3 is TGCGCCAGCAGCTTGAAAACTATTACAGATACGCAGTATTTT. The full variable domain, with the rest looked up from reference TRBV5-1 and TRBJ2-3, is KAGVTQTPRYLIKTRGQQVTLSCSPISGHRSVSWYQQTPGQGLQFLFEYFSETQRNKGNFPGRFSGRQFSNSRSEMNVSTLELGDSALYLCASSLKTITDTQYFGPGTRLTVL.

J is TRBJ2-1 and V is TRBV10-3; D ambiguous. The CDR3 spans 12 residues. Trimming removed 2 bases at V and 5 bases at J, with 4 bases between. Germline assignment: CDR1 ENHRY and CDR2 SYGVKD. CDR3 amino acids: CAISEPNNEQFF. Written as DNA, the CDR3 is TGTGCCATCAGTGAGCCTAACAATGAGCAGTTCTTC.

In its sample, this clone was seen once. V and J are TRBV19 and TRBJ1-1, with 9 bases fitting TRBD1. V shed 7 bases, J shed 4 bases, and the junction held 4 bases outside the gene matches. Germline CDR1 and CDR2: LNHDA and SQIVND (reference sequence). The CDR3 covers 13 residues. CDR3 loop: CASNRGLGTEAFF. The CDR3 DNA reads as TGTGCCAGTAACAGGGGGCTAGGCACTGAAGCTTTCTTT.

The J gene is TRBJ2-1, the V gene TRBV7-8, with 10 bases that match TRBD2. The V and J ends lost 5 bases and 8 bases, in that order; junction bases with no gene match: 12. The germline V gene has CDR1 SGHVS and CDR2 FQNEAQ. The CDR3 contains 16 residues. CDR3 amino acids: CASSHTSGDVEDEQFF. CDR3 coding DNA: TGTGCCAGCAGCCACACTAGCGGGGACGTTGAGGATGAGCAGTTCTTC.

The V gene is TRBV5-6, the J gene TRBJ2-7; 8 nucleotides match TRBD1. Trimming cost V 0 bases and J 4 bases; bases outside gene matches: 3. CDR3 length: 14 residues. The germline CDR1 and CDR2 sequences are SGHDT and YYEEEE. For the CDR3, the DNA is TGTGCCAGCAGCTTGGACCAGGGGGCTTACGAGCAGTACTTC. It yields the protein CASSLDQGAYEQYF.

CDR3 residues: CASSSSAKGGSYEQYF. CDR3 nucleotides: TGTGCCAGCAGTTCGTCGGCGAAGGGAGGGAGCTACGAGCAGTACTTC. The chain couples TRBV6-5 to TRBJ2-7, with 7 nucleotides matching TRBD2. Germline loops: CDR1 MNHEY, CDR2 SVGAGI. This CDR3 contains 16 residues. With 4 bases clipped from V and 3 bases from J, the junction kept 12 bases outside the gene matches.

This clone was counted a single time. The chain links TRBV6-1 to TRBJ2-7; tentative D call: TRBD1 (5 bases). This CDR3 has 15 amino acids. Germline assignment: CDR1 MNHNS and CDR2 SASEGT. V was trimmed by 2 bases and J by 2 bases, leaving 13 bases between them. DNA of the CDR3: TGTGCCAGCAGTGAACAGGGTGGGGATCCCTACGAGCAGTACTTC. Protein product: CASSEQGGDPYEQYF.

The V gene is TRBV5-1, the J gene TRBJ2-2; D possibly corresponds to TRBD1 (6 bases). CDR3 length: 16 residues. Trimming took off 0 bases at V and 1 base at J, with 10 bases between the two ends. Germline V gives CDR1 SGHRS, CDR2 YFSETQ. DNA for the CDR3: TGCGCCAGCAGCTTGGCCGGGACACTGAACACCGGGGAGCTGTTTTTT. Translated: CASSLAGTLNTGELFF.

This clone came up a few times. CDR3 sequence (DNA): TGTGCCAGCAGTGACTCCTCGGGACAGGGCACAGATACGCAGTATTTT. Its translation: CASSDSSGQGTDTQYF. This chain joins TRBV6-4 and TRBJ2-3; TRBD1 matches at 8 bases. The CDR3 consists of 16 residues. The trim removed 0 bases at V and 1 base at J, leaving 3 bases unmatched. Germline CDR1 is MRHNA and CDR2 is SNTAGT.

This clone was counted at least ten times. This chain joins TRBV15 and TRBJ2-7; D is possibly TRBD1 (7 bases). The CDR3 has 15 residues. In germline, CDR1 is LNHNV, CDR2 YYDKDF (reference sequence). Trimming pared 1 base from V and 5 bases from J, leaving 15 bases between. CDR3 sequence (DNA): TGTGCCACCAGCAGAGGCTGGGGGGACAGTAACGAGCAGTACTTC. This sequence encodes CATSRGWGDSNEQYF.

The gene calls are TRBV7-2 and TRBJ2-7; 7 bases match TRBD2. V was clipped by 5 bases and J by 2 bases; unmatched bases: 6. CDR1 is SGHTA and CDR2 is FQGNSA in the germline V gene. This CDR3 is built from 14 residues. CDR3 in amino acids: CASSPGTIPYEQYF. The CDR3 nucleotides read TGTGCCAGCAGCCCGGGGACTATCCCCTACGAGCAGTACTTC. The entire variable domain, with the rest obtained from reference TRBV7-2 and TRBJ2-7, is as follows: GAGVSQSPSNKVTEKGKDVELRCDPISGHTALYWYRQSLGQGLEFLIYFQGNSAPDKSGLPSDRFSAERTGGSVSTLTIQRTQQEDSAVYLCASSPGTIPYEQYFGPGTRLTVT.

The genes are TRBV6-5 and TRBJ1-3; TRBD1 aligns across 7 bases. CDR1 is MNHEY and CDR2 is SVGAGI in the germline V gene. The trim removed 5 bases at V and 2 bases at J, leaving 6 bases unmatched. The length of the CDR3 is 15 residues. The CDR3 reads CASSLDRATGNTIYF. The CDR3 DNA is TGTGCCAGCAGTCTTGACAGGGCGACTGGAAACACCATATATTTT.

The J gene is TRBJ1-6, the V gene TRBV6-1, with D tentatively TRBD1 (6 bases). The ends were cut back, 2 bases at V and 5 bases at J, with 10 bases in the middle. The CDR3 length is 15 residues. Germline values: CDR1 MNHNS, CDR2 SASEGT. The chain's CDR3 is CASSENRADNSPLHF. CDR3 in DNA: TGTGCCAGCAGTGAAAACAGGGCGGATAATTCACCCCTCCACTTT.

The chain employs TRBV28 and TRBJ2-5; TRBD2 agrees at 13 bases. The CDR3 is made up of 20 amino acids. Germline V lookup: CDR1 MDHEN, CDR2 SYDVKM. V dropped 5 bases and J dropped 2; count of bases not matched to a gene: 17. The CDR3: CASSLQLAGGLPTSQETQYF. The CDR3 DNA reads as TGTGCCAGCAGTCTTCAACTAGCGGGGGGGCTCCCTACCTCTCAAGAGACCCAGTACTTC.

The chain's CDR3 is CASSLVMGGLQETQYF. CDR3 bases: TGTGCCAGCAGCTTAGTGATGGGGGGATTACAAGAGACCCAGTACTTC. This chain joins TRBV7-2 and TRBJ2-5; D might be TRBD2 (6 bases). The V and J ends lost 1 base and 2 bases respectively, with 14 bases between them. Germline V gives CDR1 SGHTA, CDR2 FQGNSA. The CDR3 contains 16 residues.

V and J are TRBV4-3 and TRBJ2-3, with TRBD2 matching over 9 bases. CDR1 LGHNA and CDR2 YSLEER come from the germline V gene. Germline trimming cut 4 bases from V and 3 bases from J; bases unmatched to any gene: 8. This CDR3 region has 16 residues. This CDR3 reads CASSLLAGDGTDTQYF. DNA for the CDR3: TGCGCCAGCAGCCTCTTAGCGGGAGATGGTACAGATACGCAGTATTTT.

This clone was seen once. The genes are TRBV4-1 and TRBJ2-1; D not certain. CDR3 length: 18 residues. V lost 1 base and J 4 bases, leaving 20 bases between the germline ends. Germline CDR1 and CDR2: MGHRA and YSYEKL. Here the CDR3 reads CASSQGPVRPAQYNEQFF. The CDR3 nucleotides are TGCGCCAGCAGCCAAGGGCCTGTGCGGCCCGCTCAATACAATGAGCAGTTCTTC.

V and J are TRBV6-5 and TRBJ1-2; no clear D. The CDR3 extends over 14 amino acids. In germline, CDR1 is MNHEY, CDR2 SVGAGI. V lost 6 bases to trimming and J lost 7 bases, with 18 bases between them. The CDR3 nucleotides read TGTGCCAGCAGGCAGGAGCTAGCAGGTAGTGGCTACACCTTC. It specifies CASRQELAGSGYTF.

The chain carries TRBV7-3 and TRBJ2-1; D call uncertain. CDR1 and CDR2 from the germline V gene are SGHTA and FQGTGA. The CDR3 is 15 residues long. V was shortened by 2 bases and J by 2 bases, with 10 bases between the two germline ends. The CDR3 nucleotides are TGTGCCAGCAGCTTAGAACAGAATACCTACAATGAGCAGTTCTTC. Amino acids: CASSLEQNTYNEQFF.

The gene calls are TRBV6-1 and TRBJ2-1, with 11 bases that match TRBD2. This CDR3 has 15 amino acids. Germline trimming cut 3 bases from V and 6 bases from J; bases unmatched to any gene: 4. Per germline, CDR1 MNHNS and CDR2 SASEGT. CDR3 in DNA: TGTGCCAGCAGTGACACTAGCGGGGGATTCAATGAGCAGTTCTTC. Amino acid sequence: CASSDTSGGFNEQFF.

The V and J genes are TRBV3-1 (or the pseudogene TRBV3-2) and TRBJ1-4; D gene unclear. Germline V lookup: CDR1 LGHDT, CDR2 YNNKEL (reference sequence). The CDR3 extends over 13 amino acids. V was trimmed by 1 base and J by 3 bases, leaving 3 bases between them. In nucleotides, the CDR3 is TGTGCCAGCAGCCAAGGAGCTAATGAAAAACTGTTTTTT. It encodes CASSQGANEKLFF.